Following are 17 T cell receptor beta chains from one sample sequenced in a study of persistence of HIV-infected CD4 T cells. The antigens of these receptors remain unknown. This was the immunoSEQ version 4 assay in survey mode. TCRdb keeps only in-frame clones here, not all; method: immunoSEQ multiplex PCR. The sample contains tens of thousands of clones, roughly 82% of which appear only once. An overlapping HIV-1 Gag peptide pool stimulated these cells at approximately 1 ug/peptide/mL. CD40L/CD69 double-negative CD45RO-high memory CD4+ T cells were collected. The specimen comprised CD4+ T cells sorted from PBMCs after approximately 19-hour stimulation, sampled from a patient who received antiretroviral therapy. Receptors originate from an adult woman with HIV who was CMV-seropositive.

In DNA, the CDR3 is TGTGCCAGCAGCTACGGACAGGGAGGGGTGGCCCAGTACTTC. Amino acid sequence: CASSYGQGGVAQYF. The chain couples TRBV7-9 to TRBJ2-5; weak D call: TRBD1 (8 bases). Germline V gene data show CDR1 as SEHNR and CDR2 as FQNEAQ (reference sequence). V lost 4 bases, J lost 9 bases, and 18 bases lay in between. The CDR3 is 14 residues long. Full variable domain (missing parts from reference TRBV7-9 and TRBJ2-5): DTGVSQNPRHKITKRGQNVTFRCDPISEHNRLYWYRQTLGQGPEFLTYFQNEAQLEKSRLLSDRFSAERPKGSFSTLEIQRTEQGDSAMYLCASSYGQGGVAQYFGPGTRLLVL.

The chain is built from TRBV27 and TRBJ2-2; 9 bases agree with TRBD1. Losses at the gene ends were 3 bases for V and 1 base for J; bases not matched to a gene: 3. The germline gives CDR1 MNHEY, CDR2 SMNVEV (reference sequence). This CDR3 is built from 16 residues. The CDR3 sequence is CASSLGTGRNTGELFF. The CDR3 nucleotides read TGTGCCAGCAGTTTGGGGACAGGGAGGAACACCGGGGAGCTGTTTTTT.

The J gene is TRBJ1-2, the V gene TRBV24-1, with a weak D call TRBD1 (5 bases). Germline CDR1 is KGHDR and CDR2 is SFDVKD. This CDR3 is built from 18 residues. The V gene lost 4 bases and the J gene lost 4 bases, with 24 bases spanning the gap. The CDR3, as DNA: TGTGCCACCAGTGAGGGAGCGGGCGTCGGACCGGGGGGCTATGGCTACACCTTC. Translation: CATSEGAGVGPGGYGYTF.

This clone was observed a handful of times. The chain combines TRBV7-8 with TRBJ1-2, with 7 bases that match TRBD1. Germline values: CDR1 SGHVS, CDR2 FQNEAQ. J lost 8 bases, V lost 3 bases, and 15 bases had no gene match. The CDR3 sequence is 16 residues long. Written as DNA, the CDR3 is TGTGCCAGCAGCTTTGGGGAGGGGGCTGGGCGGCCGGGCTACACCTTC. It is translated as CASSFGEGAGRPGYTF.

V and J are TRBV2 and TRBJ1-3; tentative D call: TRBD1 (6 bases). The CDR3 sequence is 16 residues long. The germline gives CDR1 SNHLY, CDR2 FYNNEI. Trimming took off 5 bases at V and 0 bases at J, with 14 bases between the two ends. Here the CDR3 DNA reads TGTGCCAGCAGTACAACGGACAGAATCTCTGGAAACACCATATATTTT. Translated, it gives CASSTTDRISGNTIYF.

The J gene is TRBJ2-2, the V gene TRBV14; D is tentatively TRBD1 or TRBD2 (6 bases each). CDR3 length equals 17 residues. The V and J ends lost 4 bases and 1 base respectively, with 16 bases between them. CDR1 and CDR2 (germline): SGHDN, FVKESK. CDR3 nucleotides: TGTGCCAGCAGCCTGAGGGGGGCGCAATTGAACACCGGGGAGCTGTTTTTT. It translates to CASSLRGAQLNTGELFF.

V is TRBV6-5 and J is TRBJ2-7; D remains ambiguous. The V gene lost 5 bases and the J gene lost 0 bases, with 11 bases spanning the gap. The CDR3 contains 14 residues. Germline CDR1 and CDR2: MNHEY and SVGAGI. The CDR3 DNA reads as TGTGCCAGCAGTCCGGGCTTAATCTCCTACGAGCAGTACTTC. Translated: CASSPGLISYEQYF.

As to this clone: Different DNA sequences within this sample yield the same CDR3. V and J are TRBV19 and TRBJ1-5; 8 nucleotides line up with TRBD1. V lost 4 bases to trimming and J lost 11 bases; unmatched junction nucleotides: 16. CDR1 and CDR2 (germline): LNHDA, SQIVND (reference sequence). The CDR3 is 16 amino acids. The CDR3 here is CASSTGDRRGGKAQHF. CDR3 coding DNA: TGTGCCAGTAGTACGGGGGACAGGCGGGGGGGTAAGGCCCAGCATTTT.

This clone showed up just a few times. The CDR3 sequence is CASSLLAGETQYF. The CDR3 DNA is TGTGCCAGCTCCCTCTTGGCGGGAGAGACCCAGTACTTC. The gene calls are TRBV18 and TRBJ2-5; maybe TRBD2 (5 bases). Germline V gene sequence: CDR1 KGHSH, CDR2 LQKENI. V lost 6 bases and J 4 bases, leaving 12 bases between the germline ends. The CDR3 has 13 amino acids.

This chain uses TRBV6-5 with TRBJ2-7, with D possibly matching TRBD2 (5 bases). With 6 bases removed from V and 9 bases from J, the gap between germline ends came to 12 bases. The germline gives CDR1 MNHEY, CDR2 SVGAGI. This CDR3 is built from 11 residues. Here the CDR3 reads CASRIGETQYF. The CDR3, as DNA: TGTGCCAGCAGGATTGGGGAGACGCAGTACTTC.

The count of this clone is one. The chain combines TRBV5-1 with TRBJ2-3; D is unclear. Germline CDR1 is SGHRS and CDR2 is YFSETQ. Trimming removed 4 bases from V and 0 bases from J, with 12 bases in between. CDR3 length: 15 residues. CDR3 in DNA: TGCGCCAGCAGCCCAAATACAGCTAGCACAGATACGCAGTATTTT. This translates into CASSPNTASTDTQYF. The entire variable domain, with the rest obtained from reference TRBV5-1 and TRBJ2-3, is as follows: KAGVTQTPRYLIKTRGQQVTLSCSPISGHRSVSWYQQTPGQGLQFLFEYFSETQRNKGNFPGRFSGRQFSNSRSEMNVSTLELGDSALYLCASSPNTASTDTQYFGPGTRLTVL.

The genes are TRBV13 and TRBJ2-7; 9 bases map to TRBD2. The CDR3 has 15 residues. In germline, CDR1 is PRHDT, CDR2 FYEKMQ (reference sequence). V shed 1 base and J 6 bases; nucleotides not matched to a gene: 7. CDR3 residues: CASSLVSGRFGEQYF. As DNA, the CDR3 is TGTGCCAGCAGCTTAGTTAGCGGGAGATTCGGCGAGCAGTACTTC.

The rearrangement uses TRBV10-3 and TRBJ2-7; 8 bases fit TRBD1. The J segment lost 5 bases and the V segment lost 3 bases, leaving 9 bases of the junction unmatched. This CDR3 has 15 residues. Germline V CDR1 and CDR2: ENHRY, SYGVKD. The CDR3 reads CAISEGGQGANEQYF. CDR3 nucleotides: TGTGCCATCAGTGAAGGGGGGCAGGGGGCCAACGAGCAGTACTTC.

With regard to this clone: This sample includes further DNA sequences coding for the same CDR3. The chain combines TRBV2 with TRBJ1-5, with D tentatively TRBD1 (6 bases). Germline CDR1 SNHLY, CDR2 FYNNEI. The CDR3 totals 12 residues. The V gene lost 6 bases and the J gene lost 9 bases, with 12 bases spanning the gap. The CDR3 spells CASRQGGRPQHF. The CDR3 nucleotides are TGTGCCAGCAGACAGGGAGGTAGGCCCCAGCATTTT. Combining the CDR3 with reference TRBV2 and TRBJ1-5 gives the whole variable domain EPEVTQTPSHQVTQMGQEVILRCVPISNHLYFYWYRQILGQKVEFLVSFYNNEISEKSEIFDDQFSVERPDGSNFTLKIRSTKLEDSAMYFCASRQGGRPQHFGDGTRLSIL.

The chain employs TRBV18 and TRBJ2-1; 7 nucleotides line up with TRBD1. CDR3 length: 15 amino acids. CDR1 KGHSH and CDR2 LQKENI come from the germline V gene. The V segment lost 0 bases and the J segment 7 bases; nucleotides outside the gene matches: 6. The CDR3 reads CASSPPTGWENEQFF. The CDR3, as DNA: TGTGCCAGCTCACCACCGACAGGGTGGGAGAATGAGCAGTTCTTC.

The V gene is TRBV6-2 or TRBV6-3, the J gene TRBJ2-4; 9 nucleotides agree with TRBD2. The CDR3 has 20 residues. Germline V gene data show CDR1 as MNHEY and CDR2 as SVGEGT. With 4 bases clipped from V and 3 bases from J, the junction kept 19 bases outside the gene matches. The CDR3 DNA reads as TGTGCCAGCAGTTCGGCCGGTTCGTTCGCGGGGGGGCGAATCAAAAACATTCAGTACTTC. Translated: CASSSAGSFAGGRIKNIQYF.

This CDR3 reads CASSDLDTQYF. The DNA for the CDR3 is TGTGCCAGCAGTGATTTGGATACGCAGTATTTT. The chain employs TRBV2 and TRBJ2-3; no firm D call. Germline CDR1 SNHLY, CDR2 FYNNEI. This CDR3 contains 11 residues. Trimming stripped 3 bases from V and 6 bases from J, with 4 bases between.